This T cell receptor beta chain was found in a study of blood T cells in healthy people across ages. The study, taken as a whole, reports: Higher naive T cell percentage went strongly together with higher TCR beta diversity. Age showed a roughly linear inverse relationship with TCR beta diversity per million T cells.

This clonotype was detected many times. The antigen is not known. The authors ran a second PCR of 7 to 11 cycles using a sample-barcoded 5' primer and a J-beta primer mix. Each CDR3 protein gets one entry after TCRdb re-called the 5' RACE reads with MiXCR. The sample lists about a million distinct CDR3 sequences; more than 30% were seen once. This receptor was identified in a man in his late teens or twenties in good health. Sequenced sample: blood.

CDR3 bases: TGTGCCAGCAGTTTCGGGGCAGATACGCAGTATTTT. Encoded protein: CASSFGADTQYF. The chain carries TRBV11-2 and TRBJ2-3, with D possibly TRBD2 on 5 matching bases. V dropped 6 bases and J dropped 4 bases, with 8 bases sitting between them. Looked up from germline, CDR1 is SGHAT and CDR2 is FQNNGV. This CDR3 region has 12 residues.